These T cell receptor beta chains were read from a single sample in a study of cytomegalovirus exposure and HLA in healthy donors. The table came from immunoSEQ multiplex PCR; TCRdb's copy has only in-frame clones and leaves some out. This repertoire shows about 160,000 clones, approximately 81% found once; its top ten account for roughly 1%. Sequencing was done on a sample of PBMCs. The source of these receptors is a man younger than 45 in good health and CMV-seronegative. CDR3s include the opening cysteine and the closing phenylalanine or tryptophan. The order of the fields is J gene, D gene, clone size, V gene, CDR3 DNA, CDR3 protein. The D gene is left open where the match is weak. Where a row states a size, it is once, few, many or the class of an expanded clone; other rows omit it.

j_gene: TRBJ2-7; d_gene: TRBD1; abundance: .; v_gene: TRBV7-2; CDR3nt: TGTGCCAGCAGCCTGACAGGGACAGCCTACGAGCAGTACTTC; CDR3aa: CASSLTGTAYEQYF
j_gene: TRBJ2-7; d_gene: .; abundance: .; v_gene: TRBV5-1; CDR3nt: TGCGCCAGCAGCTCCTTGGGACATACTTACGAGCAGTACTTC; CDR3aa: CASSSLGHTYEQYF
j_gene: TRBJ1-5; d_gene: TRBD1; abundance: .; v_gene: TRBV4-3; CDR3nt: TGCGCCAGCAGCCAAGTGACAGGGGGCAATCAGCCCCAGCATTTT; CDR3aa: CASSQVTGGNQPQHF
j_gene: TRBJ2-7; d_gene: .; abundance: .; v_gene: TRBV4-3; CDR3nt: TGCGCCAGCAGCCAAGGTCGCCAGGGCGGCTACGAGCAGTACTTC; CDR3aa: CASSQGRQGGYEQYF
j_gene: TRBJ2-1; d_gene: TRBD2; abundance: .; v_gene: TRBV6-1; CDR3nt: TGTGCCAGCAGTGAATTAGCGGGGGACTACAATGAGCAGTTCTTC; CDR3aa: CASSELAGDYNEQFF
j_gene: TRBJ2-2; d_gene: .; abundance: .; v_gene: TRBV29-1; CDR3nt: TGCAGCGTTGGTCGCACTACCGGCGGGGAGCTGTTTTTT; CDR3aa: CSVGRTTGGELFF
j_gene: TRBJ2-3; d_gene: .; abundance: .; v_gene: TRBV5-4; CDR3nt: TGTGCCAGCAGCTTGGAAGGACAGTCGACAGATACGCAGTATTTT; CDR3aa: CASSLEGQSTDTQYF
j_gene: TRBJ2-7; d_gene: TRBD1; abundance: .; v_gene: TRBV28; CDR3nt: TGTGCCAGCAGTTTAGTGGGACAGGGAGCCTACGAGCAGTACTTC; CDR3aa: CASSLVGQGAYEQYF
j_gene: TRBJ2-5; d_gene: TRBD2; abundance: .; v_gene: TRBV5-1; CDR3nt: TGCGCCAGCAGCCCTAGCGGGGGGGCCGGAGAGACCCAGTACTTC; CDR3aa: CASSPSGGAGETQYF
j_gene: TRBJ2-4; d_gene: TRBD1; abundance: .; v_gene: TRBV6-1; CDR3nt: TGTGCCAGCAGTGATTTCGGGACAGGGCTAGCCAAAAACATTCAGTACTTC; CDR3aa: CASSDFGTGLAKNIQYF
j_gene: TRBJ2-5; d_gene: TRBD1; abundance: few; v_gene: TRBV5-1; CDR3nt: TGCGCCAGCAGCCCAAGGGACAGGGGCGAAGAGACCCAGTACTTC; CDR3aa: CASSPRDRGEETQYF
j_gene: TRBJ2-7; d_gene: TRBD2; abundance: .; v_gene: TRBV5-5; CDR3nt: TGTGCCAGCAGCTGGGCACTAGCGGGGGGATACGAGCAGTACTTC; CDR3aa: CASSWALAGGYEQYF
j_gene: TRBJ2-7; d_gene: .; abundance: .; v_gene: TRBV7-2; CDR3nt: TGTGCCAGCAGCGACGGCGGGGAAACCTACGAGCAGTACTTC; CDR3aa: CASSDGGETYEQYF
j_gene: TRBJ2-1; d_gene: TRBD2; abundance: .; v_gene: TRBV2; CDR3nt: TGTGCCAGCAGTCGGGGGAGGGGACCCTACAATGAGCAGTTCTTC; CDR3aa: CASSRGRGPYNEQFF
j_gene: TRBJ1-6; d_gene: TRBD1; abundance: once; v_gene: TRBV28; CDR3nt: TGTGCCAGCAGCCGACAAATCGGTGGGACAGGGGTTTCACCCCTCCACTTT; CDR3aa: CASSRQIGGTGVSPLHF
j_gene: TRBJ1-1; d_gene: .; abundance: .; v_gene: TRBV13; CDR3nt: TGTGCCAGCAGCTTGCGGGGGGCTGGGAACACTGAAGCTTTCTTT; CDR3aa: CASSLRGAGNTEAFF
j_gene: TRBJ2-3; d_gene: TRBD2; abundance: once; v_gene: TRBV14; CDR3nt: TGTGCCAGCAGCCAAGACCTGACTAGCGGCTACACAGATACGCAGTATTTT; CDR3aa: CASSQDLTSGYTDTQYF
j_gene: TRBJ2-5; d_gene: .; abundance: .; v_gene: TRBV19; CDR3nt: TGTGCCAGTAGGGAGCGGACTCAAGAGACCCAGTACTTC; CDR3aa: CASRERTQETQYF
j_gene: TRBJ1-2; d_gene: .; abundance: few; v_gene: TRBV6-1; CDR3nt: TGTGCCAGCAGTGAGACTCCTGAGGGTTATGGCTACACCTTC; CDR3aa: CASSETPEGYGYTF
j_gene: TRBJ1-2; d_gene: TRBD1; abundance: .; v_gene: TRBV25-1; CDR3nt: TGTGCCAGCACCGTCGGACAGGACTACACCTTC; CDR3aa: CASTVGQDYTF